This T cell receptor (beta chain) was sequenced for a study of T cell changes during pregnancy in multiple sclerosis. TCRdb's table, derived via immunoSEQ multiplex PCR, lists solely in-frame clones and lacks some. The sample has tens of thousands of clones; 90% are singletons. The V and J ends lost 0 bases and 2 bases, in that order; junction bases with no gene match: 7. Germline loops: CDR1 LNHNV, CDR2 YYDKDF (reference sequence). The CDR3 consists of 16 residues. This TCR was recovered from a female donor with multiple sclerosis, enrolled in a pregnancy study. The sequenced sample was peripheral blood, obtained in the third trimester of pregnancy. The V and J genes are TRBV15 and TRBJ2-7, with 7 bases that match TRBD2. CDR3 region: CATSREAGDHAYEQYF. DNA of the CDR3: TGTGCCACCAGCAGAGAGGCGGGGGATCATGCCTACGAGCAGTACTTC.